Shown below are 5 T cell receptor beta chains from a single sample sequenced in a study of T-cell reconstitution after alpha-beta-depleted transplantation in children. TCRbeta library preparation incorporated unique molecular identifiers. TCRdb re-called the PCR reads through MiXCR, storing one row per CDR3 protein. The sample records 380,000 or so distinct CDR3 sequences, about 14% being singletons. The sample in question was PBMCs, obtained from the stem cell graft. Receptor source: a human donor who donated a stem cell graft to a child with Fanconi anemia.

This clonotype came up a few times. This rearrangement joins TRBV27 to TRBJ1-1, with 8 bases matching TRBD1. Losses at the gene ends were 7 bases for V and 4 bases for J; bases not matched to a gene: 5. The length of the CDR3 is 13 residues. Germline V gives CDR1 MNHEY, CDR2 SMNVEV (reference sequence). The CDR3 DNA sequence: TGTGCCAGCAAGATCCAGGGGGCCACTGAAGCTTTCTTT. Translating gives CASKIQGATEAFF.

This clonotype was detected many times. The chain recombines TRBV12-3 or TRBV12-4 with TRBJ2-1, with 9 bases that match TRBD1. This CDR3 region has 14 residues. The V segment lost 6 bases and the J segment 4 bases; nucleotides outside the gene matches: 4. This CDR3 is CASSRTGVYNEQFF. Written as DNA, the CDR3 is TGTGCCAGCAGCCGGACAGGGGTATACAATGAGCAGTTCTTC.

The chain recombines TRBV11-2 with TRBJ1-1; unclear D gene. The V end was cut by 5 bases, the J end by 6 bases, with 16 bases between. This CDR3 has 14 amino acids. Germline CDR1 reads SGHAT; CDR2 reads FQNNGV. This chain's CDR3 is CASSPFLTGPEAFF. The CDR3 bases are TGTGCCAGCAGCCCTTTTTTGACGGGCCCTGAAGCTTTCTTT. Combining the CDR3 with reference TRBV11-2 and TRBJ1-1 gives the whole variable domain EAGVAQSPRYKIIEKRQSVAFWCNPISGHATLYWYQQILGQGPKLLIQFQNNGVVDDSQLPKDRFSAERLKGVDSTLKIQPAKLEDSAVYLCASSPFLTGPEAFFGQGTRLTVV.

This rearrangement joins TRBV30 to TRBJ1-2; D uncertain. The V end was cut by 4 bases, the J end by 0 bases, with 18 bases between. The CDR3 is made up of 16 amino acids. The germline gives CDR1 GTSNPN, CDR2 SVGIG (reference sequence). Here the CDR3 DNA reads TGTGCCTGGAACGGCGGACTTAAGTACACTAACTATGGCTACACCTTC. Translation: CAWNGGLKYTNYGYTF.

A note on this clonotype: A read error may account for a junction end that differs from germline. The DNA of the CDR3 is TGTGCCAGCAGCACCTCCGGGACAGGGAGGAACTTC. It yields the protein CASSTSGTGRNF. This chain connects TRBV7-9 to TRBJ1-2; 9 bases map to TRBD1. Looked up from germline, CDR1 is SEHNR and CDR2 is FQNEAQ (reference sequence). The CDR3 consists of 12 residues.